Following are 27 T cell receptor beta chains from one sample sequenced in a study of Ad26.COV2.S vaccination and SARS-CoV-2 variants. Documented treatment: 19 received Ad26.COV2.S at low or high dose, single or two shots; 5 received placebo; per-sample allocation not given. Sampling occurred on day 63 after the first vaccine or placebo injection. The protocol was immunoSEQ multiplex PCR, while the TCRdb copy is restricted to in-frame clones and leaves out a portion. Here the sample spans hundreds of thousands of clones, approximately 90% being singletons. The sequenced sample was peripheral blood, obtained in a trial of Ad26.COV2.S vaccine versus placebo. The receptors shown here come from a person aged 18 to 65 who received the Ad26.COV2.S COVID-19 vaccine or a placebo.

This clone has just one count. The chain couples TRBV18 to TRBJ1-2; maybe TRBD1 (5 bases). The CDR3 is 15 amino acids. V was shortened by 0 bases and J by 4 bases, with 12 bases between the two germline ends. Per germline, CDR1 KGHSH and CDR2 LQKENI. This chain's CDR3 is CASSPPGTATYGYTF. The CDR3 bases are TGTGCCAGCTCACCACCTGGGACCGCGACCTATGGCTACACCTTC.

The chain uses TRBV7-9 and TRBJ1-2; 9 nucleotides match TRBD1. CDR3 length equals 15 residues. Unmatched junction bases numbered 10, after V lost 5 bases and J lost 6 bases. In germline, CDR1 is SEHNR, CDR2 FQNEAQ (reference sequence). The CDR3 nucleotides are TGTGCCAGCAGCGGGTCTAGGGGACAGGGTAATGGCTACACCTTC. Translating it yields CASSGSRGQGNGYTF.

The V call is TRBV6-2 or TRBV6-3, the J call TRBJ2-7; the match to TRBD2 covers 8 bases. CDR3 length equals 16 residues. CDR1 and CDR2 (germline): MNHEY, SVGEGT. Trimming removed 4 bases from V and 2 bases from J; junction bases left unmatched: 10. CDR3 DNA: TGTGCCAGCAGTTCTACCGAGGGACTAGTCGCCTACGAGCAGTACTTC. Translating gives CASSSTEGLVAYEQYF.

V and J are TRBV5-1 and TRBJ1-1; 9 bases line up with TRBD1. This CDR3 spans 15 amino acids. CDR1 is SGHRS, CDR2 YFSETQ, per germline. The V and J ends lost 1 base and 6 bases, in that order; junction bases with no gene match: 7. This CDR3 reads CASSLIQGASAEAFF. In nucleotides, the CDR3 is TGCGCCAGCAGCTTGATACAGGGGGCGAGCGCTGAAGCTTTCTTT.

The chain is built from TRBV4-2 and TRBJ2-2, with D tentatively TRBD2 (5 bases). V was shortened by 0 bases and J by 7 bases, with 15 bases between the two germline ends. CDR3 size: 16 residues. The germline V gene encodes CDR1 LGHNA and CDR2 YNFKEQ. In DNA form, the CDR3 reads TGTGCCAGCAGCCAAGATACGAGGGAAGGAGACGGGGAGCTGTTTTTT. It encodes CASSQDTREGDGELFF.

The chain couples TRBV5-6 to TRBJ2-1; tentative D call: TRBD2 (5 bases). The CDR3 is 14 amino acids. Trimming took off 3 bases at V and 12 bases at J, with 19 bases between the two ends. Germline lookup yields CDR1 SGHDT and CDR2 YYEEEE. The DNA for the CDR3 is TGTGCCAGCAGCTCCCTAGGACCACGACGGGGGCAGTTCTTC. Translated, it gives CASSSLGPRRGQFF.

This chain joins TRBV28 and TRBJ2-3; TRBD2 agrees at 9 bases. Per the germline V gene, CDR1 is MDHEN and CDR2 is SYDVKM. The CDR3 is 16 amino acids. The V and J ends lost 3 bases and 2 bases, in that order; junction bases with no gene match: 6. CDR3 sequence (DNA): TGTGCCAGCAGTTTTTTAGCGGGGGCGCCCACAGATACGCAGTATTTT. As protein: CASSFLAGAPTDTQYF. The full variable domain, with the rest looked up from reference TRBV28 and TRBJ2-3, is DVKVTQSSRYLVKRTGEKVFLECVQDMDHENMFWYRQDPGLGLRLIYFSYDVKMKEKGDIPEGYSVSREKKERFSLILESASTNQTSMYLCASSFLAGAPTDTQYFGPGTRLTVL.

This clone has just one count. The rearrangement joins TRBV6-2 or TRBV6-3 to TRBJ1-1; possibly TRBD1 for D (5 bases). In germline, CDR1 is MNHEY, CDR2 SVGEGT. The CDR3 extends over 11 amino acids. Trimming shortened V by 5 bases and J by 5 bases, and 6 bases separated the two germline ends. This CDR3 reads CASSEGTEAFF. CDR3 bases: TGTGCCAGCAGTGAGGGGACTGAAGCTTTCTTT.

This sequence joins TRBV7-2 and TRBJ2-3; 8 nucleotides match TRBD2. Germline-derived CDR1 and CDR2 are SGHTA and FQGNSA. The ends lost 2 bases at V and 1 base at J; junction bases unmatched: 11. CDR3 size: 18 residues. The chain's CDR3 is CASSLLALAGGRTDTQYF. DNA of the CDR3: TGTGCCAGCAGCTTACTTGCTCTGGCGGGGGGACGCACAGATACGCAGTATTTT.

This chain joins TRBV7-2 and TRBJ1-2; D not resolved. The V end was cut by 5 bases, the J end by 8 bases, with 15 bases between. From germline, CDR1 is SGHTA and CDR2 FQGNSA. There are 13 residues in the CDR3. The CDR3 protein is CASSLVTGEGYTF. CDR3 in DNA: TGTGCCAGCAGCCTGGTTACGGGTGAGGGCTACACCTTC.

The chain links TRBV4-3 to TRBJ1-4; 7 bases are a match to TRBD1. V shed 2 bases and J 3 bases; nucleotides not matched to a gene: 12. The CDR3 consists of 18 residues. Germline V gene sequence: CDR1 LGHNA, CDR2 YSLEER. As DNA, the CDR3 is TGCGCCAGCAGCCAACGCGACAGGGTGGAGATCGCTAATGAAAAACTGTTTTTT. Translated: CASSQRDRVEIANEKLFF.

V is TRBV18 and J is TRBJ2-1; D call uncertain. The CDR3 has 15 residues. V lost 6 bases and J lost 0, with 12 bases in between. The germline gives CDR1 KGHSH, CDR2 LQKENI. The DNA of the CDR3 is TGTGCCAGCTCTCCAGTGGCCCGCTCCTACAATGAGCAGTTCTTC. It codes for CASSPVARSYNEQFF. The whole variable domain, filled in from reference TRBV18 and TRBJ2-1, reads NAGVMQNPRHLVRRRGQEARLRCSPMKGHSHVYWYRQLPEEGLKFMVYLQKENIIDESGMPKERFSAEFPKEGPSILRIQQVVRGDSAAYFCASSPVARSYNEQFFGPGTRLTVL.

V is TRBV5-5 and J is TRBJ1-2; D ambiguous. The CDR3 contains 12 residues. Trimming stripped 0 bases from V and 3 bases from J, with 3 bases between. Germline V gives CDR1 SGHKS, CDR2 YYEKEE (reference sequence). The CDR3 here is CASSLDHYGYTF. Here the CDR3 DNA reads TGTGCCAGCAGCTTGGACCACTATGGCTACACCTTC.

V is TRBV25-1 and J is TRBJ2-5, with a weak D call TRBD2 (5 bases). The germline gives CDR1 MGHDK, CDR2 SYGVNS. The CDR3 sequence is 14 residues long. Trimming took 1 base from V and 7 from J, leaving 13 bases between them. CDR3 protein: CASSEWTLEGTQYF. The DNA for the CDR3 is TGTGCCAGCAGTGAATGGACGCTCGAGGGGACCCAGTACTTC.

The chain uses TRBV15 and TRBJ2-7; D might be TRBD2 (7 bases). CDR1 and CDR2 (germline): LNHNV, YYDKDF (reference sequence). The CDR3 contains 15 residues. The ends were cut back, 5 bases at V and 7 bases at J, with 21 bases in the middle. Written as DNA, the CDR3 is TGTGCCACCAGCGGACAGCCTGGGGAGGGCGGGGAGCAGTACTTC. It codes for CATSGQPGEGGEQYF.

The chain couples TRBV19 to TRBJ2-2; 7 positions agree with TRBD1. CDR1 is LNHDA and CDR2 is SQIVND in the germline V gene (reference sequence). The CDR3 is 14 amino acids. V gave up 11 bases and J gave up 5 bases; unmatched junction bases: 11. The DNA of the CDR3 is TGTGCCGGGAAGACAGGGTCGGGGACCGGGGAGCTGTTTTTT. This codes for CAGKTGSGTGELFF.

The rearrangement uses TRBV11-2 and TRBJ1-4, with D possibly matching TRBD1 (5 bases). Trimming removed 0 bases from V and 10 bases from J, with 18 bases in between. From germline, CDR1 is SGHAT and CDR2 FQNNGV. There are 16 residues in the CDR3. The CDR3 DNA sequence: TGTGCCAGCAGCTTAGATTTGAGCAGGGAGTTGAGAAAACTGTTTTTT. Translated, it gives CASSLDLSRELRKLFF.

The rearrangement joins TRBV19 to TRBJ1-6; D may be TRBD1 (6 bases). Germline CDR1 and CDR2: LNHDA and SQIVND (reference sequence). The CDR3 runs 16 residues. V was shortened by 5 bases and J by 5 bases, with 16 bases between the two germline ends. The CDR3 loop reads CASSPSGTRDNSPLHF. CDR3 bases: TGTGCCAGTAGTCCCAGCGGGACACGGGATAATTCACCCCTCCACTTT.

The V and J genes are TRBV7-9 and TRBJ1-4, with 9 bases lining up with TRBD1. The CDR3 runs to 15 residues. The germline CDR1 and CDR2 sequences are SEHNR and FQNEAQ (reference sequence). Trimming removed 3 bases from V and 4 bases from J; junction bases left unmatched: 3. CDR3 in amino acids: CASSFRDRVNEKLFF. The CDR3 DNA follows: TGTGCCAGCAGCTTCCGGGACAGGGTTAATGAAAAACTGTTTTTT.

The V gene is TRBV6-1, the J gene TRBJ2-6; D is unclear. V lost 3 bases and J 0 bases, leaving 12 bases between the germline ends. Germline CDR1 MNHNS, CDR2 SASEGT. The CDR3 runs to 17 residues. The CDR3: CASSESGRTSGANVLTF. CDR3 coding DNA: TGTGCCAGCAGTGAGAGTGGGCGGACCTCTGGGGCCAACGTCCTGACTTTC.

J is TRBJ2-2 and V is TRBV19; 8 bases line up with TRBD2. With 7 bases clipped from V and 0 bases from J, the junction kept 25 bases outside the gene matches. The length of the CDR3 is 22 residues. Germline CDR1 LNHDA, CDR2 SQIVND (reference sequence). The CDR3 sequence: CASTSNTPFGLALRSNTGELFF. CDR3 bases: TGTGCCAGTACTTCGAACACCCCTTTCGGACTAGCCCTACGTTCGAACACCGGGGAGCTGTTTTTT.

This rearrangement joins TRBV4-1 to TRBJ1-1; D is perhaps TRBD1 (5 bases). The germline V gene has CDR1 MGHRA and CDR2 YSYEKL. The CDR3 has 12 amino acids. Trimming shortened V by 7 bases and J by 6 bases, and 12 bases separated the two germline ends. CDR3 nucleotides: TGCGCCAGCACCGGGGGTTCTCCTGAAGCTTTCTTT. Translation gives CASTGGSPEAFF.

The V gene is TRBV11-2, the J gene TRBJ1-6; tentative D call: TRBD1 (5 bases). This CDR3 is 17 amino acids long. The ends were cut back, 3 bases at V and 6 bases at J, with 18 bases in the middle. Germline assignment: CDR1 SGHAT and CDR2 FQNNGV. CDR3 loop: CASSLVPAPGGNSPLHF. CDR3 bases: TGTGCCAGCAGCTTGGTGCCGGCACCGGGGGGTAATTCACCCCTCCACTTT.

The chain joins TRBV9 to TRBJ1-2; weak D call: TRBD1 (6 bases). The CDR3 is 16 residues long. Per germline, CDR1 SGDLS and CDR2 YYNGEE. V was clipped by 3 bases and J by 1 base, with 16 bases between them. CDR3 sequence reads: CASSAPPYRDNYGYTF. Written as DNA, the CDR3 is TGTGCCAGCAGCGCCCCACCTTACAGGGATAACTATGGCTACACCTTC.

The J gene is TRBJ2-3, the V gene TRBV7-9; tentatively, D is TRBD1 (6 bases). V was trimmed by 5 bases and J by 0 bases, leaving 12 bases between them. Germline V gene sequence: CDR1 SEHNR, CDR2 FQNEAQ (reference sequence). The CDR3 spans 15 residues. CDR3 amino acids: CASSLDRPSTDTQYF. CDR3 nucleotides: TGTGCCAGCAGCCTGGACAGACCAAGCACAGATACGCAGTATTTT.

V is TRBV9 and J is TRBJ2-7; no clear D. This CDR3 is built from 13 residues. Germline V lookup: CDR1 SGDLS, CDR2 YYNGEE. Trimming shortened V by 0 bases and J by 1 base, and 5 bases separated the two germline ends. Written as DNA, the CDR3 is TGTGCCAGCAGCGTAGCACAGTCCTACGAGCAGTACTTC. It specifies CASSVAQSYEQYF.

The chain is built from TRBV10-3 and TRBJ2-7, with D unresolved. Trimming took 5 bases from V and 1 from J, leaving 9 bases between them. Germline V CDR1 and CDR2: ENHRY, SYGVKD. The CDR3 has 13 residues. The CDR3, as DNA: TGTGCCATCAGTCAGACACCTTCCTACGAGCAGTACTTC. Its protein product is CAISQTPSYEQYF.